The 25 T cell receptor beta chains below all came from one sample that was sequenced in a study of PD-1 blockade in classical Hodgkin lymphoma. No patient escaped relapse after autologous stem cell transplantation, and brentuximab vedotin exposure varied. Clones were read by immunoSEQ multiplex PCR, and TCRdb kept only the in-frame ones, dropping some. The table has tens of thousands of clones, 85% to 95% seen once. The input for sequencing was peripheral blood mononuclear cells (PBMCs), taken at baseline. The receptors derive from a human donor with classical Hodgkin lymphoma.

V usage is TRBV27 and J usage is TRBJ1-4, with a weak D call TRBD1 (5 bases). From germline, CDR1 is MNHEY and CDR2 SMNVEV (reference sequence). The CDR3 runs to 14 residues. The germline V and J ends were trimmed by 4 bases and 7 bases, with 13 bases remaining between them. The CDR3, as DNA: TGTGCCAGCAGTTCACAGGCGTGGCCTGAAAAACTGTTTTTT. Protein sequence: CASSSQAWPEKLFF.

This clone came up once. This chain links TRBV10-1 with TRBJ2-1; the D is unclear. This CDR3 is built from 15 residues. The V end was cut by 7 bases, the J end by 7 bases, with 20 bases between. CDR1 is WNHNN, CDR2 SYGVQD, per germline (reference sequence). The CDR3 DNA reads TGCGCCAGCACCGAACGGACCAGCGACTCGAATGAGCAGTTCTTC. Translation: CASTERTSDSNEQFF.

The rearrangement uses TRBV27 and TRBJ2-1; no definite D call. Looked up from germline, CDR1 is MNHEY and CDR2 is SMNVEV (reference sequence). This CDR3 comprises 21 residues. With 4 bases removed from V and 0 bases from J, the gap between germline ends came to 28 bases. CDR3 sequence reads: CASSSFPGPGDDYGSYNEQFF. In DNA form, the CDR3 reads TGTGCCAGCAGTTCGTTCCCCGGCCCGGGTGATGATTATGGCTCCTACAATGAGCAGTTCTTC.

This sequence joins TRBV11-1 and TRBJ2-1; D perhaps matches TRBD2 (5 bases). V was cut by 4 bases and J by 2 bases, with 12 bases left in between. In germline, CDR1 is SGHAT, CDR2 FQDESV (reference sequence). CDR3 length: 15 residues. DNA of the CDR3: TGTGCCAGCAGCTGGACTGACTATCCCTACAATGAGCAGTTCTTC. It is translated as CASSWTDYPYNEQFF.

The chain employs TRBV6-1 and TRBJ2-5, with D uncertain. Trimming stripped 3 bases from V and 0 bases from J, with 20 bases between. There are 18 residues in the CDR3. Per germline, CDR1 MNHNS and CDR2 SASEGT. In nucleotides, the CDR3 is TGTGCCAGCAGTGACCCATACCGGCGGACGGCCGACCAAGAGACCCAGTACTTC. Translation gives CASSDPYRRTADQETQYF.

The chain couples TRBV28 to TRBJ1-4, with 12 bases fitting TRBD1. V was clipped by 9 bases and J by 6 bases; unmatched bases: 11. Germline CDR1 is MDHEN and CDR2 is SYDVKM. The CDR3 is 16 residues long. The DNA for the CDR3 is TGTGCCAGTGAACCGGGACAGGGGGCTTACGATGAAAAACTGTTTTTT. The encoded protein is CASEPGQGAYDEKLFF. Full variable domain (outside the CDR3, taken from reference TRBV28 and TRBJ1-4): DVKVTQSSRYLVKRTGEKVFLECVQDMDHENMFWYRQDPGLGLRLIYFSYDVKMKEKGDIPEGYSVSREKKERFSLILESASTNQTSMYLCASEPGQGAYDEKLFFGSGTQLSVL.

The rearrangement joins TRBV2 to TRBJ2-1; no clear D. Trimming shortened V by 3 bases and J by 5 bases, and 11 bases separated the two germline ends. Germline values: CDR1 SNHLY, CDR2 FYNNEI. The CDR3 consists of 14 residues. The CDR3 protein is CASSDGPRDNEQFF. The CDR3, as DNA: TGTGCCAGCAGTGATGGTCCTAGAGACAATGAGCAGTTCTTC.

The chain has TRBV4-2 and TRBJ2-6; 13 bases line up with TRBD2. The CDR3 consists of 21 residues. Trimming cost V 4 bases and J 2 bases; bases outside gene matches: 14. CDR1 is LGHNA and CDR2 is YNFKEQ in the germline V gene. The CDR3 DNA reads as TGTGCCAGCAGCCCTACGGGACTAGCGGGACACCTCTCTACTGGGGCCAACGTCCTGACTTTC. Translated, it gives CASSPTGLAGHLSTGANVLTF.

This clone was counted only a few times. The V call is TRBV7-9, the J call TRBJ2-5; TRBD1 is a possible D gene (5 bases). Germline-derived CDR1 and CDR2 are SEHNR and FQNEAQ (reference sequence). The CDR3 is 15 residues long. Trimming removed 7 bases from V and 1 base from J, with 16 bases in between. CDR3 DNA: TGTGCCAGCAAGAGTACCAGGGTGAGCCAAGAGACCCAGTACTTC. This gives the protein CASKSTRVSQETQYF.

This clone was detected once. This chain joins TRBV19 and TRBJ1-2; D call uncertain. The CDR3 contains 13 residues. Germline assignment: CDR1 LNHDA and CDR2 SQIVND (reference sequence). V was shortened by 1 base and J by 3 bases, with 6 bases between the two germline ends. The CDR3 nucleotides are TGTGCCAGTAGTATAGGGGAGCACTATGGCTACACCTTC. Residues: CASSIGEHYGYTF.

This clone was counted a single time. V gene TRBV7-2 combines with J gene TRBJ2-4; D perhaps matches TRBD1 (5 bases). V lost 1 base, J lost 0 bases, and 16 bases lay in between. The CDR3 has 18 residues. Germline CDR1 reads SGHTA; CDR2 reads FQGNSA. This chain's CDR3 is CASSLVLGQILAKNIQYF. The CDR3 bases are TGTGCCAGCAGCTTAGTCCTAGGACAAATTCTAGCCAAAAACATTCAGTACTTC. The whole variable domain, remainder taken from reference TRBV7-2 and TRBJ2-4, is GAGVSQSPSNKVTEKGKDVELRCDPISGHTALYWYRQSLGQGLEFLIYFQGNSAPDKSGLPSDRFSAERTGGSVSTLTIQRTQQEDSAVYLCASSLVLGQILAKNIQYFGAGTRLSVL.

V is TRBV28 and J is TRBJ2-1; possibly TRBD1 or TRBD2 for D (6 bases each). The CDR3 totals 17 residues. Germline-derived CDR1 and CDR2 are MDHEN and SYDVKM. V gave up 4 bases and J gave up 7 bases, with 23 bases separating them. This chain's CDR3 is CASSSRTVSFRGNEQFF. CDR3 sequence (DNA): TGTGCCAGCAGTTCTAGGACAGTGTCCTTTCGGGGGAATGAGCAGTTCTTC. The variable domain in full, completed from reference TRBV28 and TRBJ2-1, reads DVKVTQSSRYLVKRTGEKVFLECVQDMDHENMFWYRQDPGLGLRLIYFSYDVKMKEKGDIPEGYSVSREKKERFSLILESASTNQTSMYLCASSSRTVSFRGNEQFFGPGTRLTVL.

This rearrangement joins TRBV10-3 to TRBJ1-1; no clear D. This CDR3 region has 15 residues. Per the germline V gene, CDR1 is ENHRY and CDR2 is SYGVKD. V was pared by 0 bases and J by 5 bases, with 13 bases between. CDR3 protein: CAISESGKGGTEAFF. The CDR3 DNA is TGTGCCATCAGTGAGTCTGGAAAGGGAGGGACTGAAGCTTTCTTT.

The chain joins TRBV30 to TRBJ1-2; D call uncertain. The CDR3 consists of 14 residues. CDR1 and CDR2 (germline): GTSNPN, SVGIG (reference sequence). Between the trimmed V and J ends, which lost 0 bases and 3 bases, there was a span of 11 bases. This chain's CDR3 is CAWSVMGKDYGYTF. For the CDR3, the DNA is TGTGCCTGGAGTGTAATGGGGAAAGACTATGGCTACACCTTC.

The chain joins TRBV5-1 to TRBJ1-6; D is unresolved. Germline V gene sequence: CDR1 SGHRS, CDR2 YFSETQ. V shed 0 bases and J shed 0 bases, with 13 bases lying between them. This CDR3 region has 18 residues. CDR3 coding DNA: TGCGCCAGCAGCTTGGCTGGTCTTGAGAGCTCCTATAATTCACCCCTCCACTTT. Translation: CASSLAGLESSYNSPLHF.

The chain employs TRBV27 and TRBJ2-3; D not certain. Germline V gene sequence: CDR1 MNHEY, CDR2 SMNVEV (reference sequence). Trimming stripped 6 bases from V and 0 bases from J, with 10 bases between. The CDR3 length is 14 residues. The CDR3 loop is CASSRLGSTDTQYF. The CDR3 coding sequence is TGTGCCAGCAGCCGTCTAGGGAGCACAGATACGCAGTATTTT.

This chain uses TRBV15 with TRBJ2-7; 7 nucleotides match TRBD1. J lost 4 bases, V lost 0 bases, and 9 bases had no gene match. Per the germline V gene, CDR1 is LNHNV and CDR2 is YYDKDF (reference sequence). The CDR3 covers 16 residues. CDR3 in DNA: TGTGCCACCAGCAGAGATATGGGGACAGCGCCTTACGAGCAGTACTTC. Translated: CATSRDMGTAPYEQYF.

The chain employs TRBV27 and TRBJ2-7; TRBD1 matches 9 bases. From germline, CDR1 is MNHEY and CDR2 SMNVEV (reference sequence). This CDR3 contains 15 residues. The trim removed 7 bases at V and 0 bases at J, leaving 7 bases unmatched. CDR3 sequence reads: CASKTGTGSSYEQYF. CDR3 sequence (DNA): TGTGCCAGCAAAACCGGGACAGGGAGCTCCTACGAGCAGTACTTC.

CDR3 region: CASSQDGLASSETQYF. The CDR3 DNA follows: TGCGCCAGCAGCCAAGACGGGCTAGCTTCGTCTGAGACCCAGTACTTC. This chain uses TRBV4-3 with TRBJ2-5; weak D call: TRBD2 (5 bases). The CDR3 sequence is 16 residues long. Trimming pared 0 bases from V and 5 bases from J, leaving 16 bases between. Germline loops: CDR1 LGHNA, CDR2 YSLEER.

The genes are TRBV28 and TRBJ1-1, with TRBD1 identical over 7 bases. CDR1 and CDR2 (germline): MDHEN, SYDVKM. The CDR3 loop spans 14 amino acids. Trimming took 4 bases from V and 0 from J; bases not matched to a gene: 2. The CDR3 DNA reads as TGTGCCAGCAGTTCGGGACAGCTGAACACTGAAGCTTTCTTT. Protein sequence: CASSSGQLNTEAFF.

CDR3 protein: CASSQGVNQPQHF. CDR3 in DNA: TGCGCCAGCAGCCAGGGGGTCAATCAGCCCCAGCATTTT. The V and J genes are TRBV5-1 and TRBJ1-5, with TRBD1 identical over 7 bases. The CDR3 extends over 13 amino acids. CDR1 and CDR2 from the germline V gene are SGHRS and YFSETQ. The V segment lost 4 bases and the J segment 3 bases; nucleotides outside the gene matches: 1.

The CDR3 DNA is TGTGCCAGCAGCTTTGAGCCCGGGGGCACAGATACGCAGTATTTT. This gives the protein CASSFEPGGTDTQYF. The V and J genes are TRBV7-7 and TRBJ2-3; tentatively, D is TRBD2 (5 bases). This CDR3 spans 15 amino acids. CDR1 and CDR2 from the germline V gene are SSHAT and FNYEAQ (reference sequence). Deletions cut 3 bases from V and 1 base from J, with 11 bases between.

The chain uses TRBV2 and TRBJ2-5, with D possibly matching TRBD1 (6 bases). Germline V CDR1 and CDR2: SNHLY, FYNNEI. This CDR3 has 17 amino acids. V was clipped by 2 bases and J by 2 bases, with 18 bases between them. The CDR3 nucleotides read TGTGCCAGCAGTGAAAACCCCGACAGGCCCCTTCAAGAGACCCAGTACTTC. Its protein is CASSENPDRPLQETQYF.

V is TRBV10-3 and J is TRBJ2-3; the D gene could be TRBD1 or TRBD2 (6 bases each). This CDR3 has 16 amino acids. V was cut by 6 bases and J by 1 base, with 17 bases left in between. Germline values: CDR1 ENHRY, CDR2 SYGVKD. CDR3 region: CAISYRDFSGTDTQYF. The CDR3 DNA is TGTGCCATCAGCTACAGGGACTTCTCGGGCACAGATACGCAGTATTTT.

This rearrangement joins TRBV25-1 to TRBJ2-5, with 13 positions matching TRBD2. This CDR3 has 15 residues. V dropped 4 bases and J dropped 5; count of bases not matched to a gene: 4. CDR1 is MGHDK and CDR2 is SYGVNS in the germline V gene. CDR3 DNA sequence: TGTGCCAGCAGTGGGACTAGCGGGAGTGGTGAGACCCAGTACTTC. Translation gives CASSGTSGSGETQYF.